A single sample gave rise to the 6 T cell receptor beta chains below, sequenced in a study of blood T cell repertoires in COVID-19. Libraries were prepared by immunoSEQ multiplex PCR; TCRdb keeps only in-frame clonotypes and omits some of them. The repertoire has about 110,000 clones, under 85% of them found once; the top ten carry about 4%. Sequenced sample: peripheral blood. These receptors all stem from a woman in her seventies with acute or convalescent COVID-19.

The gene calls are TRBV11-3 and TRBJ2-1, with D possibly matching TRBD2 (6 bases). This CDR3 has 17 residues. V was trimmed by 1 base and J by 5 bases, leaving 18 bases between them. CDR1 is SGHNT and CDR2 is YENEEA in the germline V gene. CDR3: CASSLGGLGGKDNEQFF. The DNA of the CDR3 is TGTGCCAGCAGCTTAGGAGGGTTGGGGGGTAAGGACAATGAGCAGTTCTTC.

The gene calls are TRBV18 and TRBJ2-1, with 12 bases that match TRBD2. CDR1 is KGHSH and CDR2 is LQKENI in the germline V gene. With V trimmed by 3 bases and J by 0 bases, 3 bases remained unmatched. This CDR3 is built from 17 residues. The CDR3 sequence: CASSPMTSGSSYNEQFF. CDR3 DNA: TGTGCCAGCTCACCTATGACTAGCGGGAGCTCCTACAATGAGCAGTTCTTC.

In its sample, this clone was seen once. J is TRBJ2-1 and V is TRBV7-9; tentatively, D is TRBD2 (5 bases). Trimming took off 4 bases at V and 2 bases at J, with 15 bases between the two ends. CDR3 length: 16 amino acids. Per germline, CDR1 SEHNR and CDR2 FQNEAQ (reference sequence). The CDR3 protein is CASSSEGGSPYNEQFF. The CDR3 DNA is TGTGCCAGCAGCTCCGAAGGAGGAAGCCCCTACAATGAGCAGTTCTTC.

This sequence joins TRBV19 and TRBJ1-3; 7 bases match TRBD1. The CDR3 extends over 17 amino acids. V lost 4 bases and J lost 0; bases outside the gene matches: 9. From germline, CDR1 is LNHDA and CDR2 SQIVND (reference sequence). The DNA of the CDR3 is TGTGCCAGTAGTACCCTGACAGGGACTTACTCTGGAAACACCATATATTTT. Translation: CASSTLTGTYSGNTIYF.

The V and J genes are TRBV28 and TRBJ2-1, with D possibly matching TRBD2 (7 bases). The CDR3 has 16 amino acids. In germline, CDR1 is MDHEN, CDR2 SYDVKM. V lost 1 base and J 10 bases, leaving 20 bases between the germline ends. This chain's CDR3 is CASSLLGGAEVGEQFF. The CDR3 DNA reads as TGTGCCAGCAGTTTATTAGGGGGGGCGGAAGTTGGCGAGCAGTTCTTC. Full variable domain (rest looked up from reference TRBV28 and TRBJ2-1): DVKVTQSSRYLVKRTGEKVFLECVQDMDHENMFWYRQDPGLGLRLIYFSYDVKMKEKGDIPEGYSVSREKKERFSLILESASTNQTSMYLCASSLLGGAEVGEQFFGPGTRLTVL.

This clone showed up just a few times. The J gene is TRBJ1-4, the V gene TRBV4-1, with 7 bases aligning to TRBD1. The germline gives CDR1 MGHRA, CDR2 YSYEKL. With 5 bases clipped from V and 2 bases from J, the junction kept 8 bases outside the gene matches. The length of the CDR3 is 16 residues. In DNA, the CDR3 is TGCGCCAGCAGCGGCAGGGGGGCATTGACTAATGAAAAACTGTTTTTT. Its protein product is CASSGRGALTNEKLFF.